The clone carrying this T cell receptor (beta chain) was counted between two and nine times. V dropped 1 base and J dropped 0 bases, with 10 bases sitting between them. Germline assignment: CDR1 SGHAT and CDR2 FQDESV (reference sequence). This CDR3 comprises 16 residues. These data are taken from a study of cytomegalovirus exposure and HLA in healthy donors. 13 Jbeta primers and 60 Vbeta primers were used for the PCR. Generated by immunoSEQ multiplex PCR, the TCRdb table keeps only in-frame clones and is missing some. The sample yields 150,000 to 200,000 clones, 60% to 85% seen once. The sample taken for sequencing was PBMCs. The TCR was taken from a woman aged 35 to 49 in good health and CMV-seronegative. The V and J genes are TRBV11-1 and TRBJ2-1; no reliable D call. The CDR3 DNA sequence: TGTGCCAGCAGCTTAGGCGGCGGAACCTCCTACAATGAGCAGTTCTTC. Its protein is CASSLGGGTSYNEQFF. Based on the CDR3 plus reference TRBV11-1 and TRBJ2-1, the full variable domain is EAEVAQSPRYKITEKSQAVAFWCDPISGHATLYWYRQILGQGPELLVQFQDESVVDDSQLPKDRFSAERLKGVDSTLKIQPAELGDSAMYLCASSLGGGTSYNEQFFGPGTRLTVL.